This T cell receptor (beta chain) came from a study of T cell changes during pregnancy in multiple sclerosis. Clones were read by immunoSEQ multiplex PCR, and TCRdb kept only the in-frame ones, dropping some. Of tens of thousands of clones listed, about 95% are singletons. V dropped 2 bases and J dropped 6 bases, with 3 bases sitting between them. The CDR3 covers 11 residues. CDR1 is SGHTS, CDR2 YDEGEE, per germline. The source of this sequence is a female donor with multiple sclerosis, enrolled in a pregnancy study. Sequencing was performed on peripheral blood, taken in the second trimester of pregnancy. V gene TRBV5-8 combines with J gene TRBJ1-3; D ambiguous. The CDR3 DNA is TGTGCCAGCAGCTTCAAAAACACCATATATTTT. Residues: CASSFKNTIYF.